This TCR beta chain emerged from a study of T cells after yellow fever vaccination. For this clonotype: Its cognate antigen is unknown.

TCRdb itself ran the 5' RACE reads through MiXCR, one entry per CDR3 protein. This sample carries under 400,000 distinct CDR3 sequences, approximately 13% of them seen once, and the ten largest clones take 3% to 4%. Whole-study findings and limits: The bulk population could contribute abundant contaminating clonotypes to FACS-sorted repertoires. Most clones from primary vaccination resurfaced after the booster (around 95% CD4, 88% CD8). It was a weaker secondary response, yet one that peaked faster, at day 5 versus 15.

Here the sequenced sample was CD4+ T cells sorted from PBMCs, taken 15 days after the yellow fever booster vaccination. The clonotype originates from a man aged 18 to 30 who received the YFV17D yellow fever vaccine.

CDR3 DNA sequence: TGTGCCAGCAGCGTGCGCCCGAAAGGGGGCGCGAACACCGGGGAGCTGTTTTTT. Residues: CASSVRPKGGANTGELFF. The J gene is TRBJ2-2, the V gene TRBV9, with 7 bases matching TRBD1. The J segment lost 0 bases and the V segment lost 2 bases, leaving 10 bases of the junction unmatched. This CDR3 contains 18 residues. The germline gives CDR1 SGDLS, CDR2 YYNGEE.